This T cell receptor (beta chain) stems from a study of cytomegalovirus exposure and HLA in healthy donors (dated by TCRdb to about 2017). With respect to the entire study: In an earlier analysis of fewer than 750 of the donors, 250 to 350 Gb of sequence data and approximately 100 million unique TCR beta sequences from about 179 million T cells were reported. Typing coverage varied by locus: roughly 629-640 donors for A, B, C, DRB1 and DQB1; some 520 for DQA1; around 570 for DPA1; around 450 for DPB1. To decide whether each TCR beta V gene segment behaved as functional or pseudogenic, an earlier analysis of 587 of the donors relied on high-throughput TCR beta sequencing. The genetic ancestry cluster associated with self-reported Caucasian donors included 65% to 90% of the roughly 390 genotyped donors. Rather than using new phenotypic data, the later analysis identified candidate immune exposures from TCR beta sequences and from how often those sequences occurred across donors. Roughly 300 gigabases of sequencing data and 75 million to 85 million unique TCR sequences made up an early release that covered nearly 650 HLA-typed donors. Because of strong linkage in the cohort, a few DR-DQ haplotypes were treated as single units for association and clustering. Among 300 to 450 genotyped donors of the cohort, an average of around 240,000 unique TCR beta nucleotide sequences were sequenced per donor, roughly 20% of them non-productive. Every repertoire in the discovery cohort had been generated on one and the same sequencing platform. HLA typing covered class I and class II loci at four-digit resolution. To study patterns of TCR occurrence, a later analysis re-analyzed previously published TCR beta repertoires from 600 to 750 donors and added high-resolution HLA genotyping. The study aimed to test whether signatures of past pathogen exposure could be identified by cataloging public T cell receptors. A later genetic analysis took genome-wide SNP genotypes for 398 of the 666 donors and used that subset as a discovery cohort. Donor age, sex, ethnicity and CMV serostatus were collected together with the repertoire data. In addition to the first cohort of 666 subjects, a separate validation cohort of approximately 130 different subjects was used. To predict cytomegalovirus infection status, the study brought together high-throughput TCR immunosequencing, statistical association of individual TCRs with disease status, and machine learning. The study used immunosequencing to profile the T cell repertoires of 600 to 850 subjects and linked those repertoires to cytomegalovirus serostatus.

The cohort was made up of 666 healthy bone marrow donors. At the time of sampling, every cohort member was nominally healthy, though immune exposures that went unrecorded were likely present. The donor was CMV seronegative and belonged to the group of approximately 320 seronegative cohort members. Each donor provided a peripheral blood sample, and peripheral blood mononuclear cells were used for TCR beta sequencing. The Qiagen DNeasy Blood Extraction Kit was used to extract genomic DNA from the blood cell samples. Points on this clone: Its specific antigen is unknown. Per-base qualities were not stored, and no clone one base away is much larger.

Paper-wide results and their limitations: Because some donors lacked HLA typing at each locus, the association tests relied only on the typed subset. A cluster of highly shared sequence variants was judged likely to represent a technical artifact of the sequencing pipeline. Linkage disequilibrium might explain the correlated functional status among segregating V segments, but an unknown experimental factor could not be ruled out. Some IMGT-functional V segments, including TRBV6-2 and TRBV6-3, could not be told apart with the 87-base-pair reads, so those segments were excluded. Presence/absence analyses assumed roughly uniform sequencing depth across donors, an assumption that may not hold. In a later analysis, HLA-associated TCR beta chains were found to be more clonally expanded and to have lower generation probabilities than equally common non-associated chains. When HLA alleles, especially DR and DQ, strongly co-occurred, TCR associations were difficult to assign to individual alleles. An earlier analysis of some 590 of the donors showed that most TCR beta V segments appeared in productive rearrangements either about 87% or about 30% of the time, which broadly matched IMGT annotations. The earlier analysis of approximately 560 of the donors excluded fewer than 20 rarely observed V segments, including chromosome 9 orphons, because counts were too low. In a later genetic analysis, fewer N-insertions in productive TCRs were reported among donors in an Asian-associated ancestry cluster than the approximately 630-donor mean. In vitro tests confirmed that a few of the cytomegalovirus-associated TCR beta chains recognize cytomegalovirus antigens. Cytomegalovirus status was reported to be diagnosed by the classifier with high specificity and sensitivity in both the original and validation cohorts. According to the authors, the approach could potentially be generalized to other disease states and immunological phenotypes. A further reported finding was that TCR beta sequences accurately predicted the HLA-A and HLA-B alleles for most subjects in the first cohort. A later analysis found that TCR association rates varied across HLA loci, with DRB1 alleles showing the most associated TCRs and HLA-C alleles the fewest. Immune exposure information for the cohort was limited to CMV serostatus. An association between a missense DCLRE1C variant and V-gene and J-gene trimming of TCR beta chains was found in a later genetic analysis and replicated in an independent cohort. The study gave a list of under 200 TCR beta chains associated with cytomegalovirus. In a later analysis, around 15,000 TCR beta sequences were associated with specific HLA alleles at a false discovery rate of 0.05. According to a later analysis, most CMV-associated TCR beta chains appeared to be HLA-restricted, and the HLA associations seemed to be driven largely by CMV exposure. Only TCR beta chains were sequenced in this cohort, and the absence of alpha or paired-chain data limited detectable features. In a later analysis, several top co-occurrence clusters were reported to appear linked to parvovirus B19, influenza, CMV and Epstein-Barr virus. Most TCR sequences were observed very rarely across donors, whereas some public TCRs were present in many individuals.

The library was produced with the immunoSEQ multiplex PCR assay. For the multiplex PCR, a mixture combining 60 forward primers for TCR Vbeta segments and 13 reverse primers for TCR Jbeta segments was used. Amplification of the CDR3 region of rearranged TCR beta genes was performed with a multiplex PCR assay on genomic DNA. The amplified TCR beta libraries were sequenced on the Illumina HiSeq System as 87-base-pair reads. In the authors' own workflow: In a later analysis, 80 million or so unique TCR beta chains were counted across the 500 to 700 repertoires, and about 9.9 million of these chains were shared by at least two donors. To remove PCR and sequencing errors, raw reads were error-corrected and collapsed into unique sequences using a nearest-neighbor algorithm that merged closely related sequences. CDR3 sequences were aligned to IMGT reference sequences to assign V, D and J gene segments. For a sequence to be retained, a match of at least six nucleotides was required to both a V gene segment and a J gene segment. Rearrangements were called productive when the CDR3 lacked stop codons and stayed in frame with V and J; all others were non-productive. CDR3 was defined according to IMGT convention as the region running from the second conserved V-encoded cysteine to the conserved J-encoded phenylalanine. In an earlier analysis of just under 600 of the donors, sequences lacking an unambiguous match to a single V gene segment were excluded. An earlier analysis of about 600 of the donors called V segments functional above 56.7% productive rearrangements and segregating when the between-donor standard deviation exceeded 5%. A statistical classification framework was built for diagnosing cytomegalovirus status from the catalog of TCR beta chain sequences. In a later analysis, V and J genes were assigned by comparing TCR nucleotide sequences against IMGT/GENE-DB human TR gene sequences. The TCRdist pipeline was used in a later analysis to assign CDR3 sequences and most-parsimonious VDJ recombination scenarios. A later analysis defined each TCR beta chain by its CDR3 amino acid sequence plus V-gene family, and excluded reads lacking a unique V-gene family. In a later analysis, fewer than 650 highly shared, low-generation-probability nucleotide sequences were removed to address suspected cross-contamination and a sequencing artifact. A later analysis calculated a clonal expansion index for each public chain from normalized within-repertoire ranks of inferred template counts. In a later analysis, generation probabilities were computed with a VDJ recombination model fitted to out-of-frame rearrangements, and the resulting probabilities were checked against IGoR. In a later analysis, TCR-TCR, TCR-HLA and TCR-CMV co-occurrence was scored with hypergeometric tests, and a repertoire-size bias correction was applied to TCR pairs. False discovery rates were estimated in a later analysis by permuting HLA or CMV assignments 20 times. A later analysis grouped co-occurring TCRs with DBSCAN, adding TCRdist sequence similarity when clustering within HLA-allele-positive subsets. Repertoires with fewer than 30,000 or more than 120,000 public chains were left out of co-occurrence clustering, as were five repertoires with anomalous nucleotide sharing. Imported from immuneACCESS, the table was reduced by TCRdb to in-frame sequences with V and J called. These copies leave out some clones; in studies compared against another copy, an unresolved V gene accounts for under half, and the cause of the remainder is not known. The DNA gave D and trimming, while V, J and clone size come from that table. The sample records 100,000 to 150,000 clones, approximately 78% of which are singletons. The ten largest clones take up 1.3% to 1.5% of the sample.

CDR3 length: 13 amino acids, cysteine to phenylalanine. Only the CDR3 portion is preserved as DNA: 39 bases, with reading frame beginning at the first base. Trimming takes 7 bases off V and 1 base off J; junction bases not matched to a gene: 3. The germline V gene encodes CDR1 MNHEY and CDR2 SMNVEV (reference sequence). The receptor was derived from a female donor in good health and CMV-seronegative. The chain joins TRBV27 to TRBJ1-1; the junction holds 7 bases that match TRBD1. The sample was PBMCs. For the CDR3, the sequence is CASTRQGNTEAFF. The bases read TGTGCCAGCACTAGACAGGGGAACACTGAAGCTTTCTTT.